This T cell receptor (beta chain) was observed in a study of beta chain features in type 1 diabetes. Expressed TCRB transcripts were sequenced after all isolated RNA was converted to cDNA. Around 3.8 million reads per sample were averaged for naive, central memory and regulatory samples. Produced via immunoSEQ multiplex PCR; TCRdb's table is partial and in-frame only. The table has about 900,000 clones, under 20% seen once; the top ten hold 0.023%. This CDR3 spans 11 amino acids. Trimming took 6 bases from V and 7 from J, leaving 10 bases between them. Germline V lookup: CDR1 SEHNR, CDR2 FQNEAQ (reference sequence).

The sequencing input was naive CD4+ T cells from blood. V gene TRBV7-9 combines with J gene TRBJ2-7, with D perhaps TRBD1 (5 bases). The sequence derives from a young woman in good health. CDR3 sequence reads: CASSGAREQYF. The CDR3 DNA follows: TGTGCCAGCAGTGGGGCTCGGGAGCAGTACTTC.